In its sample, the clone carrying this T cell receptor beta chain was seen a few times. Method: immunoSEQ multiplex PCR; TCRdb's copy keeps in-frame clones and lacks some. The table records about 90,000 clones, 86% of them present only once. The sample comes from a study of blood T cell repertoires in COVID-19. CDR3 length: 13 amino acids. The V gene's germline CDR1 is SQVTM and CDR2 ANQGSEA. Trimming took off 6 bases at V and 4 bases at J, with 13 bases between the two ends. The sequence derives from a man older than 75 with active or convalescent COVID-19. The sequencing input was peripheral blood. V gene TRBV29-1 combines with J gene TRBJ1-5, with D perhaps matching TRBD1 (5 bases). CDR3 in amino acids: CSVGDGGNQPQHF. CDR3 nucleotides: TGCAGCGTCGGAGACGGGGGGAATCAGCCCCAGCATTTT.